The present T cell receptor beta chain was sequenced within a study of blood T cells in healthy people across ages. V shed 6 bases and J 4 bases; nucleotides not matched to a gene: 16. The CDR3 sequence is 17 residues long. CDR1 is MNHEY, CDR2 SMNVEV, per germline (reference sequence). The authors ran a second PCR of roughly 6 to 12 cycles using a sample-barcoded 5' primer and a J-beta primer mix. TCRdb independently ran MiXCR on the 5' RACE reads; one entry per CDR3 protein. This table holds fewer than 800,000 distinct CDR3 sequences, around 49% found once. V is TRBV27 and J is TRBJ2-5; 8 nucleotides match TRBD2. Sequencing used blood. The TCR comes from a woman aged 60 to 75 in good health. The DNA for the CDR3 is TGTGCCAGCAGCCACAGCGGGAGCAGGACGTTGAGAGAGACCCAGTACTTC. Its translation is CASSHSGSRTLRETQYF.